The sequence of this T cell receptor beta chain was determined in a study of blood T cells in healthy people across ages. The CDR3 loop spans 16 amino acids. Between the trimmed V and J ends, which lost 5 bases and 4 bases, there was a span of 21 bases. Germline V gene data show CDR1 as SGHTA and CDR2 as FQGNSA. As to this clonotype: Antigen specificity is unknown.

A J-beta primer mix and a sample-barcoded 5' primer were used in a second PCR of about 7 to 11 cycles. TCRdb ran MiXCR on the 5' RACE reads and lists one entry per CDR3 protein. Found here are about 800,000 distinct CDR3 sequences, roughly 64% of them singletons; the top ten hold roughly 22%. Study observations and caveats: Donors of long life had a larger count of naive CD4+ cells and greater diversity than aged donors.

The rearrangement joins TRBV7-2 to TRBJ2-7, with D tentatively TRBD1 (7 bases). Material for sequencing was blood. This TCR was recovered from a young man in good health. The CDR3 spells CASSTSSAGGLYEQYF. The CDR3 nucleotides are TGTGCCAGCAGCACTTCAAGCGCAGGGGGGCTATACGAGCAGTACTTC.